The 15 T cell receptor beta chains given below trace back to one sample, sequenced in a study of T cell responses to AZD1222 COVID-19 vaccine. Here immunoSEQ multiplex PCR was the method, and the copy in TCRdb shows in-frame clones only, minus some. The sample consists of around 140,000 clones, 85% to 95% of them appearing once. Material: peripheral blood, obtained 28 days after the second AZD1222 dose. Receptors originate from an adult who received the AZD1222 COVID-19 vaccine.

This chain links TRBV13 with TRBJ2-7, with D possibly being TRBD2 (5 bases). The CDR3 consists of 12 residues. Germline V CDR1 and CDR2: PRHDT, FYEKMQ (reference sequence). V shed 4 bases and J shed 7 bases, with 11 bases lying between them. CDR3 sequence (DNA): TGTGCCAGCAGCTCTACTAGAGAAGAGCAGTACTTC. Amino acids: CASSSTREEQYF.

Concerning this clone itself: The junction shows a germline mismatch at one end, possibly a read error. This chain joins TRBV15 and TRBJ1-1; D ambiguous. This CDR3 region has 16 residues. Germline V gene lookup returns CDR1 LNHNV and CDR2 YYDKDF (reference sequence). CDR3 nucleotides: TGTGCCACCAGCGGAGACGGCTGGGGAAGGGACACTGAAGCTTTCTTT. This gives the protein CATSGDGWGRDTEAFF.

The CDR3 DNA reads as TGTGCCAGCAGCCAAGGGATCGGCGTAACTTTGGCCCATGAGCAGTTCTTC. Translation gives CASSQGIGVTLAHEQFF. The rearrangement uses TRBV3-1 (or the pseudogene TRBV3-2) and TRBJ2-1; D is ambiguous. This CDR3 is 17 amino acids long. Between the trimmed V and J ends, which lost 1 base and 8 bases, there was a span of 21 bases. The V gene's germline CDR1 is LGHDT and CDR2 YNNKEL (reference sequence).

The genes are TRBV4-2 and TRBJ2-1, with a possible D match to TRBD1 (6 bases). V lost 0 bases to trimming and J lost 8 bases, with 17 bases between them. This CDR3 region has 16 residues. The germline V gene has CDR1 LGHNA and CDR2 YNFKEQ. The CDR3 is CASSQERGTGYYEQFF. CDR3 nucleotides: TGTGCCAGCAGCCAAGAAAGGGGAACAGGGTACTATGAGCAGTTCTTC.

This clone appeared a single time. The rearrangement uses TRBV5-1 and TRBJ1-3; D not certain. The CDR3 length is 14 residues. Germline V gene sequence: CDR1 SGHRS, CDR2 YFSETQ. Trimming left V 5 bases short and J 4 bases short, with 13 bases between. The CDR3 spells CASRDPAGGNTIYF. DNA for the CDR3: TGCGCCAGCAGAGACCCAGCAGGCGGAAACACCATATATTTT.

The chain uses TRBV19 and TRBJ1-5; weak D call: TRBD1 (5 bases). The CDR3 totals 14 residues. Trimming cost V 6 bases and J 0 bases, with 9 bases left between them. CDR1 and CDR2 (germline): LNHDA, SQIVND (reference sequence). CDR3 sequence reads: CASSWDGSNQPQHF. In nucleotides, the CDR3 is TGTGCCAGTAGCTGGGACGGTAGCAATCAGCCCCAGCATTTT. Using reference TRBV19 and TRBJ1-5 for the parts outside the CDR3, the full variable domain is DGGITQSPKYLFRKEGQNVTLSCEQNLNHDAMYWYRQDPGQGLRLIYYSQIVNDFQKGDIAEGYSVSREKKESFPLTVTSAQKNPTAFYLCASSWDGSNQPQHFGDGTRLSIL.

The rearrangement joins TRBV5-8 to TRBJ2-3; TRBD2 matches 14 bases. Germline CDR1 is SGHTS and CDR2 is YDEGEE. The CDR3 has 16 amino acids. The trim removed 4 bases at V and 3 bases at J, leaving 4 bases unmatched. The CDR3 region is CASSPGTSGRTDTQYF. In nucleotides, the CDR3 is TGTGCCAGCAGCCCCGGGACTAGCGGGAGAACAGATACGCAGTATTTT.

This chain joins TRBV6-5 and TRBJ2-7, with TRBD2 as a possible D gene (7 bases). The CDR3 length is 15 residues. From germline, CDR1 is MNHEY and CDR2 SVGAGI. V was cut by 5 bases and J by 3 bases, with 17 bases left in between. As DNA, the CDR3 is TGTGCCAGCAGTCCCCAGGGGAGGGGACACTACGAGCAGTACGTC. The encoded protein is CASSPQGRGHYEQYV.

The chain recombines TRBV19 with TRBJ1-3; D uncertain. CDR1 LNHDA and CDR2 SQIVND come from the germline V gene (reference sequence). This CDR3 region has 16 residues. Trimming took 3 bases from V and 0 from J, leaving 12 bases between them. The CDR3 spells CASSIRPGSSGNTIYF. As DNA, the CDR3 is TGTGCCAGTAGTATCCGACCCGGAAGCTCTGGAAACACCATATATTTT.

CDR3 amino acids: CASSVQGAQETQYF. The CDR3 coding sequence is TGTGCCAGCAGCGTCCAGGGGGCCCAAGAGACCCAGTACTTC. The chain employs TRBV7-2 and TRBJ2-5, with TRBD1 identical over 8 bases. There are 14 residues in the CDR3. J was trimmed by 1 base and V by 5 bases; bases with no gene match: 3. Germline loops: CDR1 SGHTA, CDR2 FQGNSA.

The genes are TRBV6-4 and TRBJ2-2; 9 positions match TRBD1. Per germline, CDR1 MRHNA and CDR2 SNTAGT. The CDR3 length is 15 residues. With V trimmed by 5 bases and J by 5 bases, 6 bases remained unmatched. CDR3 amino acids: CASSPGQGLTGELFF. Here the CDR3 DNA reads TGTGCCAGCAGTCCTGGACAGGGGTTAACCGGGGAGCTGTTTTTT.

This chain links TRBV19 with TRBJ2-7; 8 bases agree with TRBD1. With V trimmed by 4 bases and J by 6 bases, 2 bases remained unmatched. Germline V CDR1 and CDR2: LNHDA, SQIVND (reference sequence). This CDR3 has 12 amino acids. The CDR3 protein is CASSRTGLEQYF. The CDR3 DNA reads as TGTGCCAGTAGTAGGACAGGGCTCGAGCAGTACTTC.

This clone came up a few times. This chain links TRBV4-1 with TRBJ2-2; weak D call: TRBD2 (6 bases). The CDR3 spans 18 residues. V lost 1 base, J lost 5 bases, and 20 bases lay in between. Germline values: CDR1 MGHRA, CDR2 YSYEKL. The CDR3 DNA is TGCGCCAGCAGCCAAGGCCCGGGGCAGGGCGGGAAGACCGGGGAGCTGTTTTTT. Translation gives CASSQGPGQGGKTGELFF.

The J gene is TRBJ1-5, the V gene TRBV10-1, with 9 bases aligning to TRBD1. Trimming at V came to 2 bases and at J to 5 bases, leaving 4 bases not matched to a gene. There are 15 residues in the CDR3. Germline V gene sequence: CDR1 WNHNN, CDR2 SYGVQD (reference sequence). The CDR3 loop is CASSEDRGRDQPQHF. CDR3 DNA: TGCGCCAGCAGTGAGGACAGGGGGAGAGATCAGCCCCAGCATTTT.

The chain couples TRBV4-2 to TRBJ2-7; 9 bases map to TRBD1. Trimming cost V 4 bases and J 4 bases; bases outside gene matches: 5. The length of the CDR3 is 14 residues. Germline-derived CDR1 and CDR2 are LGHNA and YNFKEQ. CDR3 protein: CASSLRTGDYEQYV. As DNA, the CDR3 is TGTGCCAGCAGCCTCCGGACAGGGGATTACGAGCAGTACGTC.